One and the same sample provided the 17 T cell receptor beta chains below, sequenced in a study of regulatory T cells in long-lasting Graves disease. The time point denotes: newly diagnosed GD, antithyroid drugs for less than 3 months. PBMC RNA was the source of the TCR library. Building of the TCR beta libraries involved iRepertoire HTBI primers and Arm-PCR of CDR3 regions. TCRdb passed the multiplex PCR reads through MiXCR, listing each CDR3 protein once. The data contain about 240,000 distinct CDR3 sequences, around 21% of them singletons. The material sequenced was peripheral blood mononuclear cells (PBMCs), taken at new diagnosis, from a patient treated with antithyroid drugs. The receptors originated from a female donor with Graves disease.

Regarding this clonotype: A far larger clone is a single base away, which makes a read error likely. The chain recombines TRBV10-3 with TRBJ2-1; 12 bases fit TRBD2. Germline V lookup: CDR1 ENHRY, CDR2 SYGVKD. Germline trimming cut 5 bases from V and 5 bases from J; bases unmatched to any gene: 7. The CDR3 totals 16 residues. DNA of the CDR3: TGTGCCATCAGTAGACTAGCGGGGGCGAATAACAATGAGCAGTTCTTC. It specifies CAISRLAGANNNEQFF.

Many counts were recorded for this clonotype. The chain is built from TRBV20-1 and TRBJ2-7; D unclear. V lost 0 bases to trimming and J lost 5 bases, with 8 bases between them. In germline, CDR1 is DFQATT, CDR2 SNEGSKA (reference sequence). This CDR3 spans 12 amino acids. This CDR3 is CSAREDGNEQYF. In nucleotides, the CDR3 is TGCAGTGCTAGAGAAGACGGAAACGAGCAGTACTTC.

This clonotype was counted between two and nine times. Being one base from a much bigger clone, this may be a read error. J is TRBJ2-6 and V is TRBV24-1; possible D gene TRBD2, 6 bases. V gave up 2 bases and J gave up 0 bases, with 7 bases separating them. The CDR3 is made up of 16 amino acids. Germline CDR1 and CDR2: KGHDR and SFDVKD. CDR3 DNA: TGTGCCACCAGTGATTGGGGGGACTCTGGGGCCAACGTCCTGACTTTC. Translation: CATSDWGDSGANVLTF.

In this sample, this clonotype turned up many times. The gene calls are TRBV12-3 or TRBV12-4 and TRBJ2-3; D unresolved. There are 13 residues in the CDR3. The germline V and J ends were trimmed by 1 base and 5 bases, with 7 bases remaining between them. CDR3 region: CASSLGPKDTQYF. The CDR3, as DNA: TGTGCCAGCAGTTTAGGGCCTAAAGATACGCAGTATTTT.

The CDR3, as DNA: TGTGCCAGCTCACCAGGGAGGACAGGGGGCCTGGAGACCCAGTACTTC. Protein: CASSPGRTGGLETQYF. This chain links TRBV11-2 with TRBJ2-5; 11 positions match TRBD1. V shed 8 bases and J 5 bases; nucleotides not matched to a gene: 13. CDR1 SGHAT and CDR2 FQNNGV come from the germline V gene. The CDR3 contains 16 residues. The whole variable domain, filled in from reference TRBV11-2 and TRBJ2-5, reads EAGVAQSPRYKIIEKRQSVAFWCNPISGHATLYWYQQILGQGPKLLIQFQNNGVVDDSQLPKDRFSAERLKGVDSTLKIQPAKLEDSAVYLCASSPGRTGGLETQYFGPGTRLLVL.

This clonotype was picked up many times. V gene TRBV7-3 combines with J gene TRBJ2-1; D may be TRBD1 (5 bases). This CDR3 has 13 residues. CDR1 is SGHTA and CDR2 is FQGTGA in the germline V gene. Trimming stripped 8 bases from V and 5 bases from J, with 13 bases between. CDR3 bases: TGTGCCAGCTCCCCAGGGTCGGACAATGAGCAGTTCTTC. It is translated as CASSPGSDNEQFF.

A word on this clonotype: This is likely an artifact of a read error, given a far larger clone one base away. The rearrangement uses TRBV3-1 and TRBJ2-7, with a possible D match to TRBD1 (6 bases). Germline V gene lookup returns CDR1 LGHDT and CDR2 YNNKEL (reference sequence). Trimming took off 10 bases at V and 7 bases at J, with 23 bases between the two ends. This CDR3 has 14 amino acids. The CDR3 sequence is CATRGDRTYNEQYF. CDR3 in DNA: TGTGCCACCAGAGGAGACAGGACCTACAATGAGCAGTACTTC.

The CDR3, as DNA: TGTGCCAGCAGCCCTAAAGCGCCTAGAAATGAGCAGTTCTTC. Amino acid sequence: CASSPKAPRNEQFF. The V gene is TRBV13, the J gene TRBJ2-1; unclear D gene. V was pared by 5 bases and J by 7 bases, with 15 bases between. CDR1 and CDR2 (germline): PRHDT, FYEKMQ (reference sequence). The CDR3 has 14 residues. Combining the CDR3 with reference TRBV13 and TRBJ2-1 gives the whole variable domain AAGVIQSPRHLIKEKRETATLKCYPIPRHDTVYWYQQGPGQDPQFLISFYEKMQSDKGSIPDRFSAQQFSDYHSELNMSSLELGDSALYFCASSPKAPRNEQFFGPGTRLTVL.

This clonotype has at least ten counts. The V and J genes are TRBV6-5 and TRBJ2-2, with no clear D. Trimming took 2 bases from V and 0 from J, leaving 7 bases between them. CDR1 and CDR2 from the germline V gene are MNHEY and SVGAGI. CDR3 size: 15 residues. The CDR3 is CASSYTPSNTGELFF. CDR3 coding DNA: TGTGCCAGCAGTTACACCCCTTCGAACACCGGGGAGCTGTTTTTT.

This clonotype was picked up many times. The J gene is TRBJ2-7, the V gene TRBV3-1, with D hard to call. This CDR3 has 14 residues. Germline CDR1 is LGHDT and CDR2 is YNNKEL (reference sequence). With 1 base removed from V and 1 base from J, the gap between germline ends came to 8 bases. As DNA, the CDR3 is TGTGCCAGCAGCCAAGGAACATCGTCCTACGAGCAGTACTTC. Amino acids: CASSQGTSSYEQYF.

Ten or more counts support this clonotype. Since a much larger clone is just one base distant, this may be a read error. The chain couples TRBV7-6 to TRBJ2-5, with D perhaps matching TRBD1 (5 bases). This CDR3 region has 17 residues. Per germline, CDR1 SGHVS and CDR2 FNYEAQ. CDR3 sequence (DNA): TGTGCCAGCAGCTTGGGTGGAACGGGTTGGGGCCAAGGGACCCAGTACTTC. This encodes CASSLGGTGWGQGTQYF.

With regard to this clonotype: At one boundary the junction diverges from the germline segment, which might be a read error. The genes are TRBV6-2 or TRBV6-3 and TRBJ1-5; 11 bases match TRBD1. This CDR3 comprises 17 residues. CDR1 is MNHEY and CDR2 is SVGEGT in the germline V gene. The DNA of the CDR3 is TGTGCCAGCAGTGCCCCTTGGGACAGGGGGTATAATCGGCCCCAGCATTTT. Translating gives CASSAPWDRGYNRPQHF.

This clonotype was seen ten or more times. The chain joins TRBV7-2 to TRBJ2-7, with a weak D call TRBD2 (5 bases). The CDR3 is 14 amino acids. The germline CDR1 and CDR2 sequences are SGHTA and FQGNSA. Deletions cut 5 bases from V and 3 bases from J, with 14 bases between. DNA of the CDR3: TGTGCCAGCAGCCCCTCGGGATTTCTCTACGAGCAGTACTTC. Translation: CASSPSGFLYEQYF.

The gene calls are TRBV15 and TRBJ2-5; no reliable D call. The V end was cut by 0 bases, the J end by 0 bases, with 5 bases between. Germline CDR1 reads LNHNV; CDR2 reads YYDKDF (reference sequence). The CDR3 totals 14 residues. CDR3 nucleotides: TGTGCCACCAGCAGAGATTTTGACCAAGAGACCCAGTACTTC. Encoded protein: CATSRDFDQETQYF.

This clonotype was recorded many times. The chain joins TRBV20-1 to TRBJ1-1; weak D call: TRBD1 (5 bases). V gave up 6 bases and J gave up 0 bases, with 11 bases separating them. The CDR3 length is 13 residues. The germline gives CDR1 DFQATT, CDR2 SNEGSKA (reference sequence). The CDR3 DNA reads TGCAGTGCCCCGGGACGGTTGAACACTGAAGCTTTCTTT. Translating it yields CSAPGRLNTEAFF.

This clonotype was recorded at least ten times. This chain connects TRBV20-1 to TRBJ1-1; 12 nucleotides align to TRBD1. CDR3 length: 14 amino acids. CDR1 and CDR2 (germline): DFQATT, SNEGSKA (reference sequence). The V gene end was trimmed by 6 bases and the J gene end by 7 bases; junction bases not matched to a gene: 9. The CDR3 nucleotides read TGCAGTGCCCAGGGACAGGGGGCGGTTTATGAAGCTTTCTTT. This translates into CSAQGQGAVYEAFF.

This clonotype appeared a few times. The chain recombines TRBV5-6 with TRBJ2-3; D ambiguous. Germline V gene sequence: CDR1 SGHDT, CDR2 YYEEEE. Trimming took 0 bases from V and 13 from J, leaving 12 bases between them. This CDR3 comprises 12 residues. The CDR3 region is CASSLGRSQKYF. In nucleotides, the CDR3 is TGTGCCAGCAGCTTGGGTCGGAGCCAGAAGTATTTT.